This T cell receptor beta chain was documented in a study of siplizumab effects on memory and regulatory T cells. Whole-study results and caveats: Alloreactive sequences whose origin lay in unstimulated CD4+ memory cells were significantly reduced by siplizumab. The Treg-derived share of mappable alloreactive CD4+ clones averaged roughly 69% with siplizumab and under 30% in controls. Mapping to unstimulated subsets was achieved for only a minor fraction of alloreactive clones. Proliferating Tregs from siplizumab cultures lacked functional confirmation of suppression.

Notes on this clone: Antigen unknown.

Sequencing was performed with immunoSEQ multiplex PCR; in TCRdb, only in-frame clones are kept and a portion is missing. Among around 100,000 clones, approximately 94% were seen once, and the ten largest hold about 0.6%. The CDR3 length is 19 residues. Between the trimmed V and J ends, which lost 4 bases and 6 bases, there was a span of 27 bases. Germline loops: CDR1 SGHAT, CDR2 FQDESV (reference sequence). The source material was Tregs sorted from blood. The chain couples TRBV11-1 to TRBJ2-2; D might be TRBD2 (6 bases). This TCR was recovered from a human donor in good health. The DNA for the CDR3 is TGTGCCAGCAGCTCCCGACTTTTGAGGACCAGAGGAGGGCCCGGGGAGCTGTTTTTT. Encoded protein: CASSSRLLRTRGGPGELFF.